The sequence of this TCR beta chain was determined in a study of cytomegalovirus exposure and HLA in healthy donors. Both 60 Vbeta primers and 13 Jbeta primers went into the PCR. The data were produced by immunoSEQ multiplex PCR, yet TCRdb's version contains in-frame clones alone and is incomplete. The sample lists hundreds of thousands of clones, approximately 84% occurring once. Germline CDR1 is KGHSH and CDR2 is LQKENI. J lost 3 bases, V lost 3 bases, and 4 bases had no gene match. The CDR3 has 14 residues. The TCR sequence derives from a woman between 40 and 50 years old in good health and CMV-seronegative. Sequenced sample: PBMCs. This chain links TRBV18 with TRBJ2-7, with TRBD1 matching over 8 bases. The CDR3 bases are TGTGCCAGCTCACCGACGGACAGGGTCTACGAGCAGTACTTC. Its protein is CASSPTDRVYEQYF.